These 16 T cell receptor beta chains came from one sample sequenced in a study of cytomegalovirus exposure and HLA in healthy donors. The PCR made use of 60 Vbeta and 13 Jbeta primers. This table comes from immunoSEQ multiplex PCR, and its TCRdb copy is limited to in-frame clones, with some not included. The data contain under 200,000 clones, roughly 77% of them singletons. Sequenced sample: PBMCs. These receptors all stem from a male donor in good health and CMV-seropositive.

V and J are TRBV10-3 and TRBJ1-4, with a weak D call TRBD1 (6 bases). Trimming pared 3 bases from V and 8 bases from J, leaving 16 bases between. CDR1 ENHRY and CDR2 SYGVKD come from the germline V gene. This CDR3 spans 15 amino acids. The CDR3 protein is CAISEGDKGDEKLFF. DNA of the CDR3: TGTGCCATCAGTGAAGGGGACAAAGGAGACGAAAAACTGTTTTTT.

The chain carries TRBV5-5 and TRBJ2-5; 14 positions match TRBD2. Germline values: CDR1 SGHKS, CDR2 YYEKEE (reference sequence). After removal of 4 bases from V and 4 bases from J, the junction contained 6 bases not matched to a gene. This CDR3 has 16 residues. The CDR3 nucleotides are TGTGCCAGCAGCCCGGGACTAGCGGGAGACCTAGAGACCCAGTACTTC. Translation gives CASSPGLAGDLETQYF.

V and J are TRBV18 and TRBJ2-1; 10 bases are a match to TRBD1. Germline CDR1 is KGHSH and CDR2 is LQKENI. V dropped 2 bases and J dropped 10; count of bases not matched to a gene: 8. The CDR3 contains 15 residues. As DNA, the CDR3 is TGTGCCAGCTCACCATCCGGGACAGGGGCCCCGGAGCAGTTCTTC. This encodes CASSPSGTGAPEQFF.

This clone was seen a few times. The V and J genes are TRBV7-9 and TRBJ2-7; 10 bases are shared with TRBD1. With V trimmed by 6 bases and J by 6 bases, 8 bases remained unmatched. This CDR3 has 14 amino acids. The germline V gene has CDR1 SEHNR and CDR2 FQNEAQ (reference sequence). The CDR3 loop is CASSLRDRGGEQYF. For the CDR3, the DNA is TGTGCCAGCAGTCTAAGGGACAGGGGCGGCGAGCAGTACTTC.

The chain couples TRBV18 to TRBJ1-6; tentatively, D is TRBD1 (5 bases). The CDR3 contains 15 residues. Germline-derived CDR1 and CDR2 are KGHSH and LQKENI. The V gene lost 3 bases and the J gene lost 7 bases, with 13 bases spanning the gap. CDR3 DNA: TGTGCCAGCTCACCCGGTCAGGGATACAATTCACCCCTCCACTTT. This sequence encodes CASSPGQGYNSPLHF.

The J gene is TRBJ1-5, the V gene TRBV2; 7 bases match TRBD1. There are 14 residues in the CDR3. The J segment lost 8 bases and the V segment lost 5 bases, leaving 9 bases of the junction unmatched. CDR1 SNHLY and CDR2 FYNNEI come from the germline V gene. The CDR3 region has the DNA TGTGCCAGCAGTTTAATAGCAGGGGGTGAGCCCCAGCATTTT. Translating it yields CASSLIAGGEPQHF.

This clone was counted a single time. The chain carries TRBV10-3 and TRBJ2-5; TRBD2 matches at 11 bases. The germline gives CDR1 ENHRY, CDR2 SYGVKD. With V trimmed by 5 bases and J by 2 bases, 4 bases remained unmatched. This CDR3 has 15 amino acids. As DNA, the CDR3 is TGTGCCATCAGTCAAGGGACTAGCGGACAAGAGACCCAGTACTTC. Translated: CAISQGTSGQETQYF.

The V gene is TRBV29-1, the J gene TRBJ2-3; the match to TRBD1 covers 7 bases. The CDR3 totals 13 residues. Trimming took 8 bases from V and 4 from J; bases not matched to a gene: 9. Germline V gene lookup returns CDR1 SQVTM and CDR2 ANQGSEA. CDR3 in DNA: TGCAGCTCAAGGGGGCTACTAGCAGATACGCAGTATTTT. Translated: CSSRGLLADTQYF.

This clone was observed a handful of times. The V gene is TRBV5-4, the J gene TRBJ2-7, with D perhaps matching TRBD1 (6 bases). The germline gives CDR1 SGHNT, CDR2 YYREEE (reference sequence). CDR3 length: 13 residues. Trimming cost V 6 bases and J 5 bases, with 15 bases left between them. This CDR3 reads CASILRGQNEQYF. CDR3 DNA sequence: TGTGCCAGCATCCTTAGGGGACAAAACGAGCAGTACTTC.

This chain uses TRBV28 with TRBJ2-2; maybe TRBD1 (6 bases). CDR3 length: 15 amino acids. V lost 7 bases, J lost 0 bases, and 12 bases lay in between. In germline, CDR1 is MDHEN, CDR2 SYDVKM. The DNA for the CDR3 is TGTGCCAGCACCGGACAGTTCGCGAACACCGGGGAGCTGTTTTTT. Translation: CASTGQFANTGELFF.

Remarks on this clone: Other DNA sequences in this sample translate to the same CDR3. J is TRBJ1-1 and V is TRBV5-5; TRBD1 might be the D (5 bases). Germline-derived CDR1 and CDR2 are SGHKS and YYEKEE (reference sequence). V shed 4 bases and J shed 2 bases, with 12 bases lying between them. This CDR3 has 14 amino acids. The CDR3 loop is CASSPKTENTEAFF. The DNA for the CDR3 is TGTGCCAGCAGCCCAAAGACAGAAAACACTGAAGCTTTCTTT.

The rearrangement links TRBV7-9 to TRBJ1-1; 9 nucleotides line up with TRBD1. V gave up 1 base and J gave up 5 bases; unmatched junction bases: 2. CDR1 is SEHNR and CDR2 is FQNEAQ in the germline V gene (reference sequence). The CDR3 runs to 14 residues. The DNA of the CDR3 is TGTGCCAGCAGCTTAGGAGGACAGGGGACTGAAGCTTTCTTT. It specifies CASSLGGQGTEAFF.

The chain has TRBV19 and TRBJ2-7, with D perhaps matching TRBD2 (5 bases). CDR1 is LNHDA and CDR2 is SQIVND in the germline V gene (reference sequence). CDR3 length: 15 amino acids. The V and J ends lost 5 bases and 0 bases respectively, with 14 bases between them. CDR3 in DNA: TGTGCCAGTAGTTACTCCGGGGAGAGCTCCTACGAGCAGTACTTC. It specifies CASSYSGESSYEQYF.

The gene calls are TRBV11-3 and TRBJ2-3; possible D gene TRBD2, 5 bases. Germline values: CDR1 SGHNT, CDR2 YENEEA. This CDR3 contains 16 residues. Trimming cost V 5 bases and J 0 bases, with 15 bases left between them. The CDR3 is CASSPRTVTSTDTQYF. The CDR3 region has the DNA TGTGCCAGCAGCCCGAGGACTGTGACTAGCACAGATACGCAGTATTTT.

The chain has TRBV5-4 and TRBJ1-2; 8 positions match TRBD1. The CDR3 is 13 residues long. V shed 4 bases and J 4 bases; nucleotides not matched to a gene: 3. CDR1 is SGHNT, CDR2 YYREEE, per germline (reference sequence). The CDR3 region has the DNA TGTGCCAGCAGCCCCGACAGGGGCTATGGCTACACCTTC. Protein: CASSPDRGYGYTF.

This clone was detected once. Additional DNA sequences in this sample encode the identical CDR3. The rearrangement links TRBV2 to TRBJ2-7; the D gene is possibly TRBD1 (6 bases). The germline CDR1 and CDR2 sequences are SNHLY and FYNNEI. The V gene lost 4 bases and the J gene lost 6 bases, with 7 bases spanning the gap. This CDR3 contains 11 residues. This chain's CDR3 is CASSVQGEQYF. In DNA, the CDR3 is TGTGCCAGCAGTGTACAGGGCGAGCAGTACTTC.